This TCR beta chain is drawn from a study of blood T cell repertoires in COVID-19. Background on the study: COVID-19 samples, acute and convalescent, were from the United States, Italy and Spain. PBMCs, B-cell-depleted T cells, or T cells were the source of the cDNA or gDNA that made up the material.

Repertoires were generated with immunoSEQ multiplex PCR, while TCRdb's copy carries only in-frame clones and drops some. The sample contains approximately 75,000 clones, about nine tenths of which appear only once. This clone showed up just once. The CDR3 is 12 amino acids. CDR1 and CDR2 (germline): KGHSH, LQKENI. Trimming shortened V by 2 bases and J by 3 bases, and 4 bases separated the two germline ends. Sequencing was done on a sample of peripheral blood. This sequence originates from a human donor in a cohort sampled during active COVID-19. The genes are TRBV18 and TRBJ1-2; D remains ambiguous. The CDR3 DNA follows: TGTGCCAGCTCACCAGGAGACTATGGCTACACCTTC. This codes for CASSPGDYGYTF.